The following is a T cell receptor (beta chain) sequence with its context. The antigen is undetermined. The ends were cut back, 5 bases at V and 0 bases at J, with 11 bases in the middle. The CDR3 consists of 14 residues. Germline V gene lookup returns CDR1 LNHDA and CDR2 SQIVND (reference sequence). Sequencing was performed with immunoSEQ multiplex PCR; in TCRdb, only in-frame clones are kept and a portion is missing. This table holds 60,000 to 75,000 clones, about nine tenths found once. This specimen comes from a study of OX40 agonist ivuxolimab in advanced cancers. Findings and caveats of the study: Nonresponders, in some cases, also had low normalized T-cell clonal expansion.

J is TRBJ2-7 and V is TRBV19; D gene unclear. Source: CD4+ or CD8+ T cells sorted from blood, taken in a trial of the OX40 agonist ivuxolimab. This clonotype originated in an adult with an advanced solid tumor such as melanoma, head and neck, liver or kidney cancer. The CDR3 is CASSGVSSSYEQYF. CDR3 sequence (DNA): TGTGCCAGTAGTGGGGTCAGCAGCTCCTACGAGCAGTACTTC.